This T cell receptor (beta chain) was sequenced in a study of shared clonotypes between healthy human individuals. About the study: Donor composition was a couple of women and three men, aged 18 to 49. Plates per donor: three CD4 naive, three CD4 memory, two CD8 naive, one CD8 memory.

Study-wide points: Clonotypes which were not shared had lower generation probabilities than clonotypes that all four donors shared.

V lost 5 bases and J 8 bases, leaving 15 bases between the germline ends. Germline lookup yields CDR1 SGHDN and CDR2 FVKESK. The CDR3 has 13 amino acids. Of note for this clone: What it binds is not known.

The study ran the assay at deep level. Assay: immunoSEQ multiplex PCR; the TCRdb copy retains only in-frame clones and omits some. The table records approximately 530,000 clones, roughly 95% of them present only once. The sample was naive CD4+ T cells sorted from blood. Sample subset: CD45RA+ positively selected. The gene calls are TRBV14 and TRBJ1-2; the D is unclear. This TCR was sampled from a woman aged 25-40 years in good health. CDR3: CASSRSFWQGYTF. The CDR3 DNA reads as TGTGCCAGCAGCAGGAGTTTCTGGCAAGGCTACACCTTC.